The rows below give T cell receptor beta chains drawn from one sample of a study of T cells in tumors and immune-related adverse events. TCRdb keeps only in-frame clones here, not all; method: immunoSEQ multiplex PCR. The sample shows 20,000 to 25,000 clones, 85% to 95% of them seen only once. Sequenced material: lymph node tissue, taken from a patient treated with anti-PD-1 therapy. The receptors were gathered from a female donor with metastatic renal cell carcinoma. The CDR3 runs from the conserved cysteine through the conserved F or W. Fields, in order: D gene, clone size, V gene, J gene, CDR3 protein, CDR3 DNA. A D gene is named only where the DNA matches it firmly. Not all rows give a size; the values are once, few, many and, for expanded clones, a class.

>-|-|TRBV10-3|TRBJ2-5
CAISESETQYF
TGTGCCATCAGTGAGTCGGAGACCCAGTACTTC
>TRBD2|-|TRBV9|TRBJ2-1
CASSALLAGGLYEQFF
TGTGCCAGCAGCGCCCTACTAGCGGGGGGGCTTTATGAGCAGTTCTTC
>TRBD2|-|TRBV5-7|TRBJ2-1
CASSPRLAGGVNEQFF
TGTGCCAGCAGCCCCCGTTTAGCGGGAGGTGTCAATGAGCAGTTCTTC
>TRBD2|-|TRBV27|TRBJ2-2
CASSGTPSGGVTGELFF
TGTGCCAGCAGTGGGACCCCTAGCGGGGGCGTCACCGGGGAGCTGTTTTTT
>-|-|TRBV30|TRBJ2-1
CAWSLSGSFDQFF
TGTGCCTGGAGTTTGAGCGGGTCCTTCGATCAGTTCTTC
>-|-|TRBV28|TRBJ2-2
CATTQGNTGELFF
TGTGCCACTACCCAGGGGAACACCGGGGAGCTGTTTTTT
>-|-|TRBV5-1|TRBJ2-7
CASSSILANEQYF
TGCGCCAGCAGCTCTATACTAGCAAACGAGCAGTACTTC
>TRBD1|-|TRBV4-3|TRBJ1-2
CASSQEGQGYGYTF
TGCGCCAGCAGCCAAGAGGGACAGGGCTATGGCTACACCTTC
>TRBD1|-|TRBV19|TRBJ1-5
CASSIGVRGTQPQHF
TGTGCCAGTAGTATAGGTGTCAGGGGGACTCAGCCCCAGCATTTT
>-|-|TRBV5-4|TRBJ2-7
CASSLKNSYEQYF
TGTGCCAGCAGCCTCAAAAACAGCTACGAGCAGTACTTC
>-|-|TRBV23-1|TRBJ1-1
CASSQSRWRFDYEAFF
TGCGCCAGCAGTCAGAGTCGGTGGCGGTTCGATTATGAAGCTTTCTTT
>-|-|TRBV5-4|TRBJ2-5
CASSYTRATQETQYF
TGTGCCAGCAGCTATACTAGGGCGACCCAAGAGACCCAGTACTTC
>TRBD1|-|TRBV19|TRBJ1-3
CASSYRTGASGNTIYF
TGTGCCAGTAGTTACCGGACAGGGGCCTCTGGAAACACCATATATTTT
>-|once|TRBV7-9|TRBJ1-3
CASSLQQGPGNTIYF
TGTGCCAGCAGCTTGCAACAGGGACCTGGAAACACCATATATTTT
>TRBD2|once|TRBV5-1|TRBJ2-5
CASSLERGGPETQYF
TGCGCCAGCAGCTTGGAGCGGGGGGGCCCGGAGACCCAGTACTTC
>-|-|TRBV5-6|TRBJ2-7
CASSFFGAAYEQYF
TGTGCCAGCAGCTTTTTCGGGGCTGCCTACGAGCAGTACTTC
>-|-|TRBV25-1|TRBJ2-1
CASSMTAAEQFF
TGTGCCAGCAGTATGACAGCCGCTGAGCAGTTCTTC
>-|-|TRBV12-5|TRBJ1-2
CASAGWDYGYTF
TGTGCTAGTGCCGGATGGGACTATGGCTACACCTTC
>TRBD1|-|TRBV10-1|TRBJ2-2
CASSDPGTGVAGELFF
TGCGCCAGCAGTGATCCAGGAACAGGGGTAGCCGGGGAGCTGTTTTTT
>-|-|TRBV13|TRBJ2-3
CASSPRLQYTDTQYF
TGTGCCAGCAGCCCCCGCTTACAGTACACAGATACGCAGTATTTT
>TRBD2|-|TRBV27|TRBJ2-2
CASSLLAGFGELFF
TGTGCCAGCAGTCTACTAGCGGGTTTCGGGGAGCTGTTTTTT
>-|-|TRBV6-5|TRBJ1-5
CASSYSSNQPQHF
TGTGCCAGCAGTTACTCATCCAATCAGCCCCAGCATTTT
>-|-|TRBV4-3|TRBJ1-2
CASSQEDRPLYGYTF
TGCGCCAGCAGCCAGGAGGACAGACCATTATATGGCTACACCTTC
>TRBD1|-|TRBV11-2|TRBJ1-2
CASSLGPGGNYGYTF
TGTGCCAGCAGCTTAGGACCAGGGGGGAACTATGGCTACACCTTC
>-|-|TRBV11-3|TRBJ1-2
CASSSSAVGLGYTF
TGTGCCAGCAGCTCCTCGGCGGTTGGTCTTGGCTACACCTTC
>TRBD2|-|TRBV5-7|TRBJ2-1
CASSRGTSVWNEQFF
TGTGCCAGCAGCCGCGGGACTAGCGTTTGGAATGAGCAGTTCTTC
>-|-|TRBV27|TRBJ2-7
CASSLGSGWEQYF
TGTGCCAGCAGTTTGGGGTCGGGGTGGGAGCAGTACTTC
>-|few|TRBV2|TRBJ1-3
CASSEASFGSNTIYF
TGTGCCAGCAGTGAAGCAAGTTTTGGCTCAAACACCATATATTTT